A single sample is the source of the 13 T cell receptor beta chains below, sequenced in a study of T cell responses to AZD1222 COVID-19 vaccine. Sequencing was performed with immunoSEQ multiplex PCR; in TCRdb, only in-frame clones are kept and a portion is missing. The sample holds roughly 120,000 clones; 88% are singletons and the top ten take approximately 5.4%. Sequences were derived from peripheral blood, sampled on day 0 of AZD1222 vaccination. Receptor source: an adult in good health.

The rearrangement joins TRBV2 to TRBJ1-4; no firm D call. The CDR3 extends over 12 amino acids. The V end lost 0 bases, the J end lost 8 bases, and 4 bases lay between the germline ends. Germline-derived CDR1 and CDR2 are SNHLY and FYNNEI. CDR3 nucleotides: TGTGCCAGCAGTGAAGCGGACGAAAAACTGTTTTTT. Translated, it gives CASSEADEKLFF.

The chain is built from TRBV5-4 and TRBJ1-2, with D unresolved. This CDR3 has 17 amino acids. V lost 4 bases, J lost 8 bases, and 27 bases lay in between. From germline, CDR1 is SGHNT and CDR2 YYREEE (reference sequence). Here the CDR3 reads CASSRRIAGPSSEGYTF. The CDR3 DNA sequence: TGTGCCAGCAGCAGACGAATCGCGGGCCCCAGTTCGGAGGGCTACACCTTC.

This rearrangement joins TRBV3-1 (or the pseudogene TRBV3-2) to TRBJ1-3, with no clear D. The CDR3 is made up of 12 amino acids. Germline V lookup: CDR1 LGHDT, CDR2 YNNKEL (reference sequence). The V end lost 5 bases, the J end lost 8 bases, and 10 bases lay between the germline ends. CDR3 sequence: CASSSEVHTIYF. The CDR3 nucleotides are TGTGCCAGCAGCTCGGAGGTGCACACCATATATTTT.

This clone was observed a single time. This chain links TRBV19 with TRBJ1-6; no clear D gene. Trimming pared 7 bases from V and 6 bases from J, leaving 22 bases between. Germline values: CDR1 LNHDA, CDR2 SQIVND (reference sequence). This CDR3 is 17 amino acids long. CDR3 DNA: TGTGCCAGTAATCCCGACTCTACGATAGGGCGTAATTCACCCCTCCACTTT. This gives the protein CASNPDSTIGRNSPLHF.

The chain carries TRBV25-1 and TRBJ1-6, with D hard to call. Trimming shortened V by 5 bases and J by 7 bases, and 6 bases separated the two germline ends. CDR1 and CDR2 (germline): MGHDK, SYGVNS. CDR3 length: 12 residues. CDR3 sequence reads: CASSSLNSPLHF. The DNA of the CDR3 is TGTGCCAGCAGTTCCCTAAATTCACCCCTCCACTTT.

The CDR3 sequence: CASKTWTGDGNTIYF. The DNA of the CDR3 is TGTGCCAGCAAAACATGGACAGGGGACGGAAACACCATATATTTT. The rearrangement uses TRBV19 and TRBJ1-3; TRBD1 agrees at 9 bases. Trimming at V came to 9 bases and at J to 4 bases, leaving 10 bases not matched to a gene. Germline CDR1 LNHDA, CDR2 SQIVND (reference sequence). This CDR3 contains 15 residues.

The J gene is TRBJ1-6, the V gene TRBV7-8; D unresolved. The CDR3 consists of 18 residues. V shed 1 base and J shed 0 bases, with 13 bases lying between them. Germline V gene data show CDR1 as SGHVS and CDR2 as FQNEAQ. This CDR3 reads CASSLETGLSSYNSPLHF. DNA of the CDR3: TGTGCCAGCAGCTTAGAAACGGGCCTCAGCTCCTATAATTCACCCCTCCACTTT.

The CDR3 DNA follows: TGTGCCAGCAGTGAAGCGGAGGCCGGAGCTAACTATGGCTACACCTTC. Amino acids: CASSEAEAGANYGYTF. The chain combines TRBV6-1 with TRBJ1-2; D not certain. The CDR3 contains 16 residues. The germline CDR1 and CDR2 sequences are MNHNS and SASEGT. V dropped 0 bases and J dropped 0 bases, with 11 bases sitting between them.

The V gene is TRBV7-9, the J gene TRBJ1-1; D remains ambiguous. The V end lost 7 bases, the J end lost 3 bases, and 9 bases lay between the germline ends. This CDR3 region has 12 residues. Germline CDR1 and CDR2: SEHNR and FQNEAQ (reference sequence). CDR3 sequence reads: CASTLGYTEAFF. The DNA of the CDR3 is TGTGCCAGCACCTTGGGGTACACTGAAGCTTTCTTT.

The J gene is TRBJ2-3, the V gene TRBV7-9; D remains ambiguous. V was pared by 2 bases and J by 2 bases, with 2 bases between. Per germline, CDR1 SEHNR and CDR2 FQNEAQ (reference sequence). The CDR3 is 12 residues long. CDR3 DNA sequence: TGTGCCAGCAGCTTAATCACAGATACGCAGTATTTT. Protein: CASSLITDTQYF.

The genes are TRBV5-6 and TRBJ1-6; the D gene is possibly TRBD1 (6 bases). Trimming cost V 4 bases and J 7 bases, with 24 bases left between them. Per germline, CDR1 SGHDT and CDR2 YYEEEE. This CDR3 is 18 amino acids long. CDR3 in DNA: TGTGCCAGCAGCCCGGACAGAAAAAAAGGTCTTCGGAATTCACCCCTCCACTTT. Protein: CASSPDRKKGLRNSPLHF.

The chain uses TRBV5-6 and TRBJ2-2; the D is unclear. Germline CDR1 SGHDT, CDR2 YYEEEE. V was trimmed by 2 bases and J by 8 bases, leaving 16 bases between them. The CDR3 runs 15 residues. CDR3 amino acids: CASSFYLGPRGELFF. Here the CDR3 DNA reads TGTGCCAGCAGCTTTTACTTAGGACCGAGAGGGGAGCTGTTTTTT.

The chain employs TRBV18 and TRBJ1-1; D may be TRBD1 (6 bases). The CDR3 is 14 amino acids. The germline CDR1 and CDR2 sequences are KGHSH and LQKENI. V lost 4 bases and J 5 bases, leaving 14 bases between the germline ends. The CDR3 DNA reads as TGTGCCAGCTCACAAGGGGGTTACGGAACTGAAGCTTTCTTT. Translated: CASSQGGYGTEAFF.